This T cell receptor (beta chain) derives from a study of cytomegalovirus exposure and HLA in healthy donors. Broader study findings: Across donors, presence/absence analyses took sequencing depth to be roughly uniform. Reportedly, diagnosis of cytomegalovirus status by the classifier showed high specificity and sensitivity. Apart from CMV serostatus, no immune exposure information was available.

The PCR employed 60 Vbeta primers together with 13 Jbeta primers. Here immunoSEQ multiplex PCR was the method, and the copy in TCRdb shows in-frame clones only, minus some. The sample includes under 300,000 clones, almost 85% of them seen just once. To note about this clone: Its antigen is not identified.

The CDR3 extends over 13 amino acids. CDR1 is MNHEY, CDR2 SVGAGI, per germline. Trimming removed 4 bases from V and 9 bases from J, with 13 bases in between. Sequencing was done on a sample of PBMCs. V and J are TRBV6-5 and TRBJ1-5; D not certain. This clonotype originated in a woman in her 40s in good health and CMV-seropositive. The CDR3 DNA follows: TGTGCCAGCAGTTCACCCCTAGCGGTGCCCCAGCATTTT. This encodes CASSSPLAVPQHF.